These 13 T cell receptor beta chains share one sample of origin, sequenced in a study of T cell repertoires in cytomegalovirus infection. MiXCR, applied by TCRdb to the reads, yields one record per CDR3 protein. The table shows around 740,000 distinct CDR3 sequences, with roughly a third occurring only once. Input material: PBMCs. These receptors originate from a human donor in good health (CMV status not recorded). Some clones in this sample may be carry-over from other donors' samples.

This clonotype has just a few counts. This chain uses TRBV7-2 with TRBJ2-7; no definite D call. Trimming took off 5 bases at V and 2 bases at J, with 7 bases between the two ends. Germline V lookup: CDR1 SGHTA, CDR2 FQGNSA. This CDR3 region has 12 residues. For the CDR3, the DNA is TGTGCCAGCAGCCCCCCGGCCTACGAGCAGTACTTC. Protein product: CASSPPAYEQYF.

A few counts support this clonotype. The V call is TRBV7-9, the J call TRBJ2-7; TRBD2 might be the D (5 bases). CDR3 size: 13 residues. CDR1 and CDR2 (germline): SEHNR, FQNEAQ (reference sequence). Trimming left V 5 bases short and J 5 bases short, with 13 bases between. The CDR3 nucleotides are TGTGCCAGCAGCACATCCCCGGGGAACGAGCAGTACTTC. Protein sequence: CASSTSPGNEQYF.

The table lists this clonotype with a few counts. The chain links TRBV12-3 or TRBV12-4 to TRBJ1-6; 9 positions match TRBD1. The CDR3 spans 15 residues. V gave up 7 bases and J gave up 3 bases; unmatched junction bases: 4. The CDR3 DNA reads TGTGCCAGCAAAGAGACAGGGGGCTATAATTCACCCCTCCACTTT. Residues: CASKETGGYNSPLHF.

This clonotype was detected only a few times. The CDR3 region has the DNA TGTGCCAGCAGTTTCAGGGGGGGGCCTAGCTCCTACGAGCAGTACTTC. Translating gives CASSFRGGPSSYEQYF. The rearrangement joins TRBV27 to TRBJ2-7; D is possibly TRBD1 or TRBD2 (7 bases each). This CDR3 comprises 16 residues. V gave up 3 bases and J gave up 0 bases, with 15 bases separating them. Germline V CDR1 and CDR2: MNHEY, SMNVEV (reference sequence).

This clonotype was recorded a few times. The chain links TRBV19 to TRBJ2-1; either TRBD1 or TRBD2 may supply D (6 bases each). Germline-derived CDR1 and CDR2 are LNHDA and SQIVND (reference sequence). The germline V and J ends were trimmed by 2 bases and 7 bases, with 12 bases remaining between them. This CDR3 has 14 amino acids. CDR3 sequence: CASSISTRGNEQFF. The CDR3 DNA is TGTGCCAGTAGTATATCGACTAGGGGGAATGAGCAGTTCTTC.

This chain connects TRBV6-2 or TRBV6-3 to TRBJ1-2; D is uncertain. CDR3 size: 13 residues. V lost 8 bases and J lost 3, with 13 bases in between. From germline, CDR1 is MNHEY and CDR2 SVGEGT. DNA of the CDR3: TGTGCCAGCCGACCAACAGCGCACTATGGCTACACCTTC. Its translation is CASRPTAHYGYTF.

The chain joins TRBV4-1 to TRBJ1-2; no definite D call. The CDR3 runs to 16 residues. The germline V gene encodes CDR1 MGHRA and CDR2 YSYEKL. V was clipped by 0 bases and J by 4 bases, with 15 bases between them. The CDR3: CASSQEAGRPFYGYTF. As DNA, the CDR3 is TGCGCCAGCAGCCAAGAAGCCGGACGTCCCTTCTATGGCTACACCTTC.

This clonotype was counted only a few times. The CDR3 reads CASSSGGRDEQYF. CDR3 nucleotide sequence: TGTGCCAGCAGCTCTGGCGGGAGGGACGAGCAGTACTTC. The rearrangement links TRBV11-2 to TRBJ2-7, with 9 positions matching TRBD2. Losses at the gene ends were 4 bases for V and 5 bases for J; bases not matched to a gene: 3. Germline V gene data show CDR1 as SGHAT and CDR2 as FQNNGV. This CDR3 is built from 13 residues.

The table lists this clonotype with a few counts. The chain joins TRBV6-1 to TRBJ2-3, with D hard to call. Trimming removed 2 bases from V and 7 bases from J, with 19 bases in between. The CDR3 sequence is 16 residues long. The germline gives CDR1 MNHNS, CDR2 SASEGT. The CDR3 loop reads CASSESPTAVRHTQYF. The CDR3 DNA is TGTGCCAGCAGTGAAAGCCCCACCGCTGTGAGACATACGCAGTATTTT.

In its sample, this clonotype was seen a few times. This chain links TRBV12-3 or TRBV12-4 with TRBJ1-2; TRBD1 might be the D (5 bases). The CDR3 sequence is 16 residues long. Trimming took 5 bases from V and 1 from J, leaving 17 bases between them. CDR3 sequence (DNA): TGTGCCAGCAGTCCGAAAGACAGAAAGCTTAACTATGGCTACACCTTC. Translating it yields CASSPKDRKLNYGYTF.

The chain employs TRBV12-3 or TRBV12-4 and TRBJ2-1, with TRBD1 matching over 10 bases. J was trimmed by 1 base and V by 5 bases; bases with no gene match: 2. This CDR3 has 15 residues. CDR3 sequence: CASSAGQGSYNEQFF. The DNA of the CDR3 is TGTGCCAGCAGTGCGGGACAGGGGTCCTACAATGAGCAGTTCTTC.

V and J are TRBV5-1 and TRBJ2-1, with D uncertain. Trimming took off 5 bases at V and 0 bases at J, with 9 bases between the two ends. This CDR3 is 14 amino acids long. Germline CDR1 is SGHRS and CDR2 is YFSETQ. The DNA for the CDR3 is TGCGCCAGCAGGGTCGGCGACTCCTACAATGAGCAGTTCTTC. Its translation: CASRVGDSYNEQFF.

This clonotype has only a few counts. V is TRBV28 and J is TRBJ2-7; D is ambiguous. Trimming stripped 1 base from V and 3 bases from J, with 7 bases between. Germline loops: CDR1 MDHEN, CDR2 SYDVKM. The CDR3 sequence is 13 residues long. This CDR3 reads CASSLLDRYEQYF. The CDR3, as DNA: TGTGCCAGCAGTTTATTAGACCGCTACGAGCAGTACTTC.